These T cell receptor beta chains were read from a single sample in a study of glioma-infiltrating T cells after dendritic cell vaccination. Assay: immunoSEQ multiplex PCR; the TCRdb copy retains only in-frame clones and omits some. The sample holds roughly 100,000 clones, 90% seen once. The input for sequencing was blood, taken after dendritic cell vaccination. All receptors derive from a human donor with glioblastoma. Each CDR3 is given with its conserved first and last residue. The D gene is left open where the match is weak. Size is omitted from some rows. Given values are once, few, many or a class for expanded clones.

TRBJ2-6 NA once TRBV5-5 TGTGCCAGCAGCATCTCCGGGACAGGGGCCAACGTCCTGACTTTC CASSISGTGANVLTF
TRBJ1-1 TRBD1 NA TRBV5-1 TGCGCCAGCACCTATTGGACAGGCATGAACACTGAAGCTTTCTTT CASTYWTGMNTEAFF
TRBJ1-6 NA NA TRBV5-6 TGTGCCAGCAGCTTTGGACAGATGAATAATTCACCCCTCCACTTT CASSFGQMNNSPLHF
TRBJ1-1 NA NA TRBV10-1 TGCGCCAGCCCCAGGGTGGTGGGTAAGAGAGAAGCTTTCTTT CASPRVVGKREAFF
TRBJ1-1 NA NA TRBV30 TGTGCCTGGAGTGCCGGCCACGGGATGAACACTGAAGCTTTCTTT CAWSAGHGMNTEAFF
TRBJ2-7 TRBD1 NA TRBV7-6 TGTGCCAGCAGCTCCGACAGGGACCACGAGCAGTACTTC CASSSDRDHEQYF
TRBJ2-7 TRBD2 NA TRBV10-3 TGTGCCATCAGTGAGCAGCCCGGGCGGGAGGGCGAGCAGTACTTC CAISEQPGREGEQYF
TRBJ2-5 NA NA TRBV6-6 TGTGCCAGCAGTTACTCGAGTAGGGGAGAGACCCAGTACTTC CASSYSSRGETQYF
TRBJ2-7 TRBD2 NA TRBV9 TGTGCCAGCAGCGGATCAGGACTAGCGGGAGAGGTGCAGTACTTC CASSGSGLAGEVQYF
TRBJ1-2 NA NA TRBV5-6 TGTGCCAGCAGCTTGTCTGTAGGCAGGAATGGTCTCTCTTATGGCTACACCTTC CASSLSVGRNGLSYGYTF
TRBJ2-5 TRBD1 NA TRBV2 TGTGCCAGCAGTGAGGACAGGAGAGAGACCCAGTACTTC CASSEDRRETQYF
TRBJ1-1 NA NA TRBV6-1 TGTGCCAGCAGTCAAACAGGGAACACTGAAGCTTTCTTT CASSQTGNTEAFF
TRBJ1-2 NA NA TRBV10-2 TGCGCCAGCAGTTCCGGACAACTCGATGGCTACACCTTC CASSSGQLDGYTF
TRBJ1-1 NA NA TRBV19 TGTGCCAGTAGCAGGGGTGGGACTGAAGCTTTCTTT CASSRGGTEAFF
TRBJ2-2 TRBD2 NA TRBV5-4 TGTGCCAGCAGCTTGGCGGGAGGGGTAAACACCGGGGAGCTGTTTTTT CASSLAGGVNTGELFF
TRBJ2-7 TRBD1 NA TRBV5-1 TGCGCCAGCAGGCTACAGGGGGCGCGGGAGCAGTACTTC CASRLQGAREQYF
TRBJ1-1 NA NA TRBV6-5 TGTGCCAGCACTTTAACAGGGAGACTCACTGAAGCTTTCTTT CASTLTGRLTEAFF
TRBJ2-2 NA NA TRBV6-1 TGTGCCAGCAGTAACAGGGTTCCCACCGGGGAGCTGTTTTTT CASSNRVPTGELFF
TRBJ1-4 TRBD1 NA TRBV4-1 TGCGCCAGCAGCCATTCTCCGGGACAGGGGCTAAAACTGTTTTTT CASSHSPGQGLKLFF
TRBJ2-3 TRBD2 NA TRBV7-9 TGTGCCAGCAGCTTAGTAGCGGGGGTGTTGGATACGCAGTATTTT CASSLVAGVLDTQYF
TRBJ1-1 TRBD1 NA TRBV10-3 TGTGCCATCAGTGAGACAGGGGAGACTGAAGCTTTCTTT CAISETGETEAFF
TRBJ1-2 NA NA TRBV2 TGTGCCTCGACCCCGGGACACTCGAACTATGGCTACACCTTC CASTPGHSNYGYTF
TRBJ2-7 TRBD2 NA TRBV6-1 TGTGCCAGCAGTGGCACTAGCGGGGCATCCTACGAGCAGTACTTC CASSGTSGASYEQYF
TRBJ1-2 NA NA TRBV29-1 TGCAGCGCTGGGACTTCGGGGGGCGGCTATGGCTACACCTTC CSAGTSGGGYGYTF
TRBJ1-5 NA NA TRBV15 TGTGCCACCAGCAGAGCCCCCGCGGGCCAAAATCAGCCCCAGCATTTT CATSRAPAGQNQPQHF
TRBJ2-5 TRBD1 NA TRBV7-3 TGTGCCAGCAGCTCCGGGACAGCAGGGGGTGAGACCCAGTACTTC CASSSGTAGGETQYF
TRBJ2-2 NA once TRBV11-3 TGTGCCAGCAGCCGAGAGATGGGGGAGCTGTTTTTT CASSREMGELFF
TRBJ2-2 NA NA TRBV7-3 TGTGCCAGCAGCTTAATGGGAGCGAACACCGGGGAGCTGTTTTTT CASSLMGANTGELFF
TRBJ1-1 NA NA TRBV4-1 TGCGCCAGCAGCCACCTCTCTACGAACACTGAAGCTTTCTTT CASSHLSTNTEAFF
TRBJ2-2 TRBD2 NA TRBV27 TGTGCCAGCAGCTTAGGGACTACGGCCGGGGAGCTGTTTTTT CASSLGTTAGELFF
TRBJ1-1 NA NA TRBV7-9 TGTGCCAGCAGCTCGACAGGAACGGCCACTGAAGCTTTCTTT CASSSTGTATEAFF
TRBJ2-3 NA NA TRBV6-4 TGTGCCAGCAGTGCTCAGGACACAGATACGCAGTATTTT CASSAQDTDTQYF
TRBJ2-3 TRBD1 NA TRBV18 TGTGCCAGCGCCGGGACAGCTAGCACAGATACGCAGTATTTT CASAGTASTDTQYF
TRBJ2-7 TRBD2 NA TRBV10-1 TGCGCCAGCAGTGCTGTAGCGGGAGGCCCGTTGAACGAGCAGTACTTC CASSAVAGGPLNEQYF
TRBJ2-1 TRBD1 NA TRBV6-1 TGTGCCAGCAGAACAGGGGGCTACACCTACAATGAGCAGTTCTTC CASRTGGYTYNEQFF
TRBJ2-1 NA NA TRBV6-1 TGTGCCAGCAGTTGGGGCGGCTACAATGAGCAGTTCTTC CASSWGGYNEQFF
TRBJ2-1 TRBD1 NA TRBV4-2 TGTGCCAGCAGCCCACGGACAGGGAATCATGAGCAGTTCTTC CASSPRTGNHEQFF
TRBJ1-6 TRBD1 NA TRBV18 TGTGCCAGCTCACCCGGGACAGGGTTTTCACCCCTCCACTTT CASSPGTGFSPLHF
TRBJ2-3 NA NA TRBV6-1 TGTGCCAGCAGTGAAGTAATCGTAAGCACAGATACGCAGTATTTT CASSEVIVSTDTQYF
TRBJ1-1 TRBD1 NA TRBV29-1 TGCAGCGCCGGACAGGGAAGGAACACTGAAGCTTTCTTT CSAGQGRNTEAFF
TRBJ1-3 NA NA TRBV5-1 TGCGCCAGCAGCTTGGACCCCCCGGGGAACACCATATATTTT CASSLDPPGNTIYF